Presented here are 31 T cell receptor beta chains from one specimen sequenced in a study of shared clonotypes between healthy human individuals. Here immunoSEQ multiplex PCR was the method, and the copy in TCRdb shows in-frame clones only, minus some. The profile shows hundreds of thousands of clones, around 79% of them singletons. The sample comprised PBMCs. The source is a middle-aged woman in good health. Some clones in this sample may be carry-over from other donors' samples.

V is TRBV2 and J is TRBJ2-7; TRBD2 matches at 7 bases. After removal of 6 bases from V and 3 bases from J, the junction contained 11 bases not matched to a gene. CDR1 and CDR2 (germline): SNHLY, FYNNEI. This CDR3 has 15 residues. CDR3 in amino acids: CASRPLAAASYEQYF. Written as DNA, the CDR3 is TGTGCCAGCAGACCCCTAGCGGCGGCAAGCTACGAGCAGTACTTC.

The chain employs TRBV4-1 and TRBJ2-4; tentative D call: TRBD2 (5 bases). V was shortened by 5 bases and J by 1 base, with 15 bases between the two germline ends. The CDR3 length is 16 residues. Looked up from germline, CDR1 is MGHRA and CDR2 is YSYEKL. In nucleotides, the CDR3 is TGCGCCAGCAGCTACCCGGCAGCGGAGGCCAAAAACATTCAGTACTTC. Protein sequence: CASSYPAAEAKNIQYF.

The chain uses TRBV30 and TRBJ2-5, with 16 bases lining up with TRBD2. TRBJ2-7 explains the end of the DNA better; the J call may be wrong. The length of the CDR3 is 16 residues. Germline lookup yields CDR1 GTSNPN and CDR2 SVGIG (reference sequence). As DNA, the CDR3 is TGTGCCTCAGTGCCGGGACTAGCGGGAGGGCCGGGCGAGCAGTACTTC. The encoded protein is CASVPGLAGGPGEQYF.

On this clone itself: This sequence may be a read error, since a much larger clone differs from it by one base. The sample holds other DNA sequences that translate to the same CDR3. This rearrangement joins TRBV28 to TRBJ2-7; no reliable D call. Germline V gene data show CDR1 as MDHEN and CDR2 as SYDVKM. Deletions cut 5 bases from V and 0 bases from J, with 2 bases between. CDR3 length: 11 residues. CDR3 region: CASSTSYEQYF. The CDR3 bases are TGTGCCAGCAGTACCTCCTACGAGCAGTACTTC.

Details on this clone: A read error may produce the germline difference seen at one junction end. This chain joins TRBV14 and TRBJ1-5; D is unresolved. Germline lookup yields CDR1 SGHDN and CDR2 FVKESK. This CDR3 has 8 amino acids. The CDR3 region is CAAPDPSF. Written as DNA, the CDR3 is TGTGCAGCACCCGATCCTTCTTTT.

The V and J genes are TRBV7-2 and TRBJ1-2; TRBD1 might be the D (6 bases). This CDR3 is built from 16 residues. Trimming removed 2 bases at V and 4 bases at J, with 17 bases between. Per the germline V gene, CDR1 is SGHTA and CDR2 is FQGNSA. Here the CDR3 reads CASSLSRTATLYGYTF. The CDR3 DNA follows: TGTGCCAGCAGCTTATCACGGACAGCTACCCTCTATGGCTACACCTTC.

The rearrangement links TRBV10-3 to TRBJ2-3, with 7 bases aligning to TRBD1. Per germline, CDR1 ENHRY and CDR2 SYGVKD. The CDR3 runs to 14 residues. V lost 6 bases and J lost 8; bases outside the gene matches: 11. CDR3 in DNA: TGTGCCATCAGGGAAGGGGGCTCACAAGGTACGCAGTATTTT. Protein: CAIREGGSQGTQYF.

This clone was observed once. The rearrangement links TRBV5-1 to TRBJ2-5; 8 bases fit TRBD2. The germline gives CDR1 SGHRS, CDR2 YFSETQ. Trimming at V came to 4 bases and at J to 4 bases, leaving 6 bases not matched to a gene. The CDR3 totals 14 residues. In nucleotides, the CDR3 is TGCGCCAGCAGCCGGAGCGGGAGAGGAGAGACCCAGTACTTC. It specifies CASSRSGRGETQYF.

The chain is built from TRBV29-1 and TRBJ2-4, with 8 bases that match TRBD2. Germline V gene data show CDR1 as SQVTM and CDR2 as ANQGSEA. The CDR3 is made up of 17 amino acids. Trimming took 0 bases from V and 0 from J; bases not matched to a gene: 7. CDR3 bases: TGCAGCGTTGAAGATCACGGGAGGGCCTTAGCCAAAAACATTCAGTACTTC. It translates to CSVEDHGRALAKNIQYF. Variable domain in full (rest from reference TRBV29-1 and TRBJ2-4): SAVISQKPSRDICQRGTSLTIQCQVDSQVTMMFWYRQQPGQSLTLIATANQGSEATYESGFVIDKFPISRPNLTFSTLTVSNMSPEDSSIYLCSVEDHGRALAKNIQYFGAGTRLSVL.

The chain uses TRBV5-8 and TRBJ2-2; D may be TRBD1 (5 bases). Deletions cut 5 bases from V and 4 bases from J, with 12 bases between. This CDR3 spans 14 amino acids. Germline-derived CDR1 and CDR2 are SGHTS and YDEGEE. The CDR3 DNA reads as TGTGCCAGCAGACCAGGGATTGGCACCGGGGAGCTGTTTTTT. This gives the protein CASRPGIGTGELFF.

This clone was observed a few times. The chain carries TRBV6-4 and TRBJ2-2; the D is unclear. Trimming took 4 bases from V and 1 from J, leaving 10 bases between them. Germline lookup yields CDR1 MRHNA and CDR2 SNTAGT. The CDR3 sequence is 15 residues long. CDR3 protein: CASSAQVGNTGELFF. The CDR3 bases are TGTGCCAGCAGTGCCCAAGTGGGGAACACCGGGGAGCTGTTTTTT.

The V call is TRBV5-1, the J call TRBJ2-7; D not certain. Germline V gives CDR1 SGHRS, CDR2 YFSETQ. The CDR3 runs to 15 residues. Trimming removed 0 bases at V and 0 bases at J, with 10 bases between. CDR3 DNA: TGCGCCAGCAGCTTGGATTCTCTGAACTCCTACGAGCAGTACTTC. Protein sequence: CASSLDSLNSYEQYF.

The CDR3 is CASNEGEMVYEQYF. Written as DNA, the CDR3 is TGTGCCAGCAATGAGGGGGAGATGGTCTACGAGCAGTACTTC. The genes are TRBV2 and TRBJ2-7; the D gene is possibly TRBD1 (6 bases). CDR1 is SNHLY, CDR2 FYNNEI, per germline. The CDR3 has 14 amino acids. V was shortened by 7 bases and J by 3 bases, with 16 bases between the two germline ends.

The V gene is TRBV7-8, the J gene TRBJ1-6; 8 bases match TRBD1. Germline V gene data show CDR1 as SGHVS and CDR2 as FQNEAQ. This CDR3 comprises 17 residues. V shed 0 bases and J 9 bases; nucleotides not matched to a gene: 10. The CDR3 DNA sequence: TGTGCCAGCAGCTTAGCACCGACAGGGGCCTCCTTTTCACCCCTCCACTTT. Residues: CASSLAPTGASFSPLHF.

The V gene is TRBV6-5, the J gene TRBJ2-3; 11 nucleotides agree with TRBD1. Germline V gives CDR1 MNHEY, CDR2 SVGAGI. CDR3 size: 14 residues. The J segment lost 13 bases and the V segment lost 5 bases, leaving 11 bases of the junction unmatched. CDR3 DNA sequence: TGTGCCAGCAGTACCTCCGGACAGGGGGCTGTAAAGTATTTT. Its protein product is CASSTSGQGAVKYF.

V gene TRBV30 combines with J gene TRBJ1-3, with TRBD1 matching over 7 bases. The germline V gene has CDR1 GTSNPN and CDR2 SVGIG (reference sequence). The CDR3 is 15 amino acids. Unmatched junction bases numbered 3, after V lost 0 bases and J lost 1 base. The CDR3 DNA reads TGTGCCTGGAGTGTACCCAGGGGGTCTGGAAACACCATATATTTT. It yields the protein CAWSVPRGSGNTIYF. The whole variable domain, filled in from reference TRBV30 and TRBJ1-3, reads SQTIHQWPATLVQPVGSPLSLECTVEGTSNPNLYWYRQAAGRGLQLLFYSVGIGQISSEVPQNLSASRPQDRQFILSSKKLLLSDSGFYLCAWSVPRGSGNTIYFGEGSWLTVV.

The chain is built from TRBV5-1 and TRBJ1-4, with 12 bases aligning to TRBD1. This CDR3 contains 18 residues. Looked up from germline, CDR1 is SGHRS and CDR2 is YFSETQ. V was clipped by 0 bases and J by 7 bases; unmatched bases: 10. CDR3 bases: TGCGCCAGCAGCTTGGTGCCCGGGACAGGGGGCGGTGTTGAAAAACTGTTTTTT. It translates to CASSLVPGTGGGVEKLFF. Together with reference TRBV5-1 and TRBJ1-4, the CDR3 gives the full variable domain: KAGVTQTPRYLIKTRGQQVTLSCSPISGHRSVSWYQQTPGQGLQFLFEYFSETQRNKGNFPGRFSGRQFSNSRSEMNVSTLELGDSALYLCASSLVPGTGGGVEKLFFGSGTQLSVL.

The chain uses TRBV7-2 and TRBJ2-7; 7 nucleotides align to TRBD1. Trimming at V came to 1 base and at J to 2 bases, leaving 5 bases not matched to a gene. This CDR3 has 15 residues. The germline V gene has CDR1 SGHTA and CDR2 FQGNSA. In DNA, the CDR3 is TGTGCCAGCAGCTTAGGCCCAGGGACAGCCTACGAGCAGTACTTC. Translated, it gives CASSLGPGTAYEQYF.

The chain combines TRBV11-3 with TRBJ2-3; possible D gene TRBD2, 5 bases. V was clipped by 6 bases and J by 1 base, with 5 bases between them. This CDR3 contains 12 residues. Germline V gene lookup returns CDR1 SGHNT and CDR2 YENEEA. CDR3 DNA sequence: TGTGCCAGCAGTAGCGGCACAGATACGCAGTATTTT. Translating it yields CASSSGTDTQYF. Full variable domain (missing parts from reference TRBV11-3 and TRBJ2-3): EAGVVQSPRYKIIEKKQPVAFWCNPISGHNTLYWYLQNLGQGPELLIRYENEEAVDDSQLPKDRFSAERLKGVDSTLKIQPAELGDSAVYLCASSSGTDTQYFGPGTRLTVL.

The chain has TRBV5-1 and TRBJ2-1, with 8 bases aligning to TRBD2. V lost 4 bases to trimming and J lost 8 bases; unmatched junction nucleotides: 11. Germline V lookup: CDR1 SGHRS, CDR2 YFSETQ. The CDR3 totals 15 residues. The DNA of the CDR3 is TGCGCCAGCAGCGCCCTAACGGGGGGGAGAGATGAGCAGTTCTTC. It specifies CASSALTGGRDEQFF.

The chain joins TRBV7-2 to TRBJ2-1; maybe TRBD2 (5 bases). Trimming shortened V by 6 bases and J by 3 bases, and 9 bases separated the two germline ends. Germline-derived CDR1 and CDR2 are SGHTA and FQGNSA. This CDR3 has 13 amino acids. The CDR3 loop reads CASRGDYYNEQFF. As DNA, the CDR3 is TGTGCCAGCAGAGGAGACTACTACAATGAGCAGTTCTTC.

The V call is TRBV15, the J call TRBJ1-6; D is perhaps TRBD1 (6 bases). V dropped 1 base and J dropped 6 bases, with 10 bases sitting between them. Germline values: CDR1 LNHNV, CDR2 YYDKDF (reference sequence). This CDR3 spans 15 amino acids. The CDR3 DNA reads TGTGCCACCAGCAGAGTAGGGGGTGGTAATTCACCCCTCCACTTT. Translation: CATSRVGGGNSPLHF.

The gene calls are TRBV5-4 and TRBJ2-5, with D possibly called TRBD1 or TRBD2 (6 bases each). Germline loops: CDR1 SGHNT, CDR2 YYREEE (reference sequence). Trimming removed 3 bases at V and 2 bases at J, with 11 bases between. The length of the CDR3 is 14 residues. Here the CDR3 DNA reads TGTGCCAGCAGCTCCGTAGGGGGGCAAGAGACCCAGTACTTC. Its translation is CASSSVGGQETQYF.

This clone was picked up a small number of times. The genes are TRBV2 and TRBJ2-2; the D is unclear. V lost 7 bases, J lost 1 base, and 1 base lay in between. Per the germline V gene, CDR1 is SNHLY and CDR2 is FYNNEI. The CDR3 contains 11 residues. The DNA of the CDR3 is TGTGCCAGCAAGAACACCGGGGAGCTGTTTTTT. This gives the protein CASKNTGELFF.

In DNA, the CDR3 is TGTGCCAGCAGCTTAGGGCCGCAGGGCACTGAAGCTTTCTTT. This codes for CASSLGPQGTEAFF. The rearrangement links TRBV11-2 to TRBJ1-1, with a tentative D call TRBD1 (5 bases). The CDR3 loop spans 14 amino acids. Germline V CDR1 and CDR2: SGHAT, FQNNGV. V dropped 1 base and J dropped 4 bases, with 10 bases sitting between them.

V is TRBV2 and J is TRBJ2-5; D unresolved. The CDR3 has 12 amino acids. Trimming cost V 7 bases and J 5 bases, with 11 bases left between them. Germline loops: CDR1 SNHLY, CDR2 FYNNEI. CDR3 nucleotide sequence: TGTGCCAGCACCGCTCTGGGGGAGACCCAGTACTTC. As protein: CASTALGETQYF. The full variable domain, with the rest looked up from reference TRBV2 and TRBJ2-5, is EPEVTQTPSHQVTQMGQEVILRCVPISNHLYFYWYRQILGQKVEFLVSFYNNEISEKSEIFDDQFSVERPDGSNFTLKIRSTKLEDSAMYFCASTALGETQYFGPGTRLLVL.

The sample holds a few counts of this clone. The chain is built from TRBV6-4 and TRBJ2-6, with a tentative D call TRBD1 (6 bases). Germline assignment: CDR1 MRHNA and CDR2 SNTAGT. This CDR3 is built from 14 residues. V shed 11 bases and J shed 4 bases, with 15 bases lying between them. The CDR3 sequence: CALEGVPGANVLTF. Written as DNA, the CDR3 is TGTGCCCTAGAGGGGGTCCCCGGGGCCAACGTCCTGACTTTC.

Only one count was recorded for this clone. This rearrangement joins TRBV5-1 to TRBJ2-3; TRBD2 aligns across 12 bases. CDR3 length: 16 residues. Trimming cost V 3 bases and J 7 bases; bases outside gene matches: 9. Germline CDR1 SGHRS, CDR2 YFSETQ. The DNA of the CDR3 is TGCGCCAGCAGCTACCGGACTAGCGGGATGATGAATACGCAGTATTTT. Its translation is CASSYRTSGMMNTQYF.

The chain combines TRBV7-3 with TRBJ2-5; 14 nucleotides align to TRBD2. The CDR3 contains 16 residues. V gave up 5 bases and J gave up 5 bases; unmatched junction bases: 7. Per the germline V gene, CDR1 is SGHTA and CDR2 is FQGTGA. CDR3 nucleotide sequence: TGTGCCAGCAGCCCAAAGGGACTAGCGGGAGTTGAGACCCAGTACTTC. This translates into CASSPKGLAGVETQYF.

The chain is built from TRBV27 and TRBJ2-7, with 8 positions matching TRBD1. Germline CDR1 and CDR2: MNHEY and SMNVEV (reference sequence). J gave up 7 bases and V 0 bases, and 8 bases lay outside the gene matches. The CDR3 contains 15 residues. The CDR3 loop reads CASSLSGRGLGEQYF. CDR3 nucleotide sequence: TGTGCCAGCAGTTTATCGGGCAGGGGGCTTGGAGAGCAGTACTTC.

The chain uses TRBV7-9 and TRBJ2-3; D is perhaps TRBD2 (6 bases). The germline V gene encodes CDR1 SEHNR and CDR2 FQNEAQ (reference sequence). The CDR3 spans 14 residues. V was pared by 0 bases and J by 4 bases, with 8 bases between. In DNA, the CDR3 is TGTGCCAGCAGCTTAGCGGGAGGCTCAGATACGCAGTATTTT. Its protein product is CASSLAGGSDTQYF.